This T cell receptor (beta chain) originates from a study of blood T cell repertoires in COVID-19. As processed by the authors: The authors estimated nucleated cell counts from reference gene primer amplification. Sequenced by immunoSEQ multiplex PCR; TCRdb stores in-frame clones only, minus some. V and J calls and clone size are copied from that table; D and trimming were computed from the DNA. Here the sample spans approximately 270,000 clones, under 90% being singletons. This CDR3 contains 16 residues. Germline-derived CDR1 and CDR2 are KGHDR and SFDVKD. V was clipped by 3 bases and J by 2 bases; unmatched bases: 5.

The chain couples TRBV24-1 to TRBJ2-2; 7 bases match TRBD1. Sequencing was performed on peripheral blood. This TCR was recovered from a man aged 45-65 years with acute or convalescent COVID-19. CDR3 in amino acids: CATSDPTGLNTGELFF. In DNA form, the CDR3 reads TGTGCCACCAGTGATCCGACAGGGCTAAACACCGGGGAGCTGTTTTTT.